This T cell receptor beta chain is from a study of CD8 T cells in Susac syndrome (dated by TCRdb to between 2018 and 2021). Looking at the study overall: Repertoire sequencing was used to test whether CD8+ T cell activation and differentiation in Susac syndrome was antigen driven. The study compared CD8+ T cell repertoire clonality among 11 to 12 healthy donors, around 14 Susac syndrome patients and approximately 16 multiple sclerosis patients.

Broad study findings and their caveats: The number of individuals in the TCR sequencing and HLA analysis was recognized as being relatively small.

Peripheral blood CD8+ and CD4+ T cells from healthy donors, Susac syndrome patients and multiple sclerosis patients were profiled by high-throughput TCR beta sequencing. Healthy donors were included as age- and sex-matched controls. CD8+ TEMRA cells were enriched by FACS, while bulk CD8+ and CD4+ T cells were purified by magnetic negative isolation. Blood was collected in EDTA tubes and processed within 24 hours, with PBMCs isolated through density gradient centrifugation. PBMCs intended for TCR sequencing were cryopreserved in liquid nitrogen and thawed later in a water bath at 37 degrees C. The sorted or isolated CD4+, CD8+ and CD8+ TEMRA cells reached a purity of at least 90%. RNA was extracted using the RNeasy kit, and roughly 0.45 to 1 microgram was reverse transcribed with random hexamers. The immunoSEQ multiplex PCR assay, which covers 54 Vbeta and 13 Jbeta segments, was used to amplify TCR beta CDR3 regions. PCR amplification bias was corrected using a synthetic template baseline for primer optimization and computational correction. In the paper's pipeline: Reads were annotated to V, D and J genes per IMGT and analyzed with immunoSEQ Analyzer, keeping only productive sequences. To calculate clonality, Shannon entropy was normalized by log2 of the number of productive unique sequences and then subtracted from one. Public and private clones were assessed among the 100 most prevalent clones of each patient and control. Clones were defined as Susac-specific if absent from the healthy and MS cohorts, from around 1,000 published viral clones and from other ImmuneACCESS disease sequences. TCRdb reanalyzed the raw reads on its own, using fastp at Q25 for trimming and MiXCR for clone calling, and kept in-frame beta chains. Every CDR3 protein is listed once, alongside the most common genes and DNA of its rows. The V and J calls here are based on TCRdb, not the publication. The table for this sample lists about 140,000 distinct CDR3 sequences; 85% to 95% of them were counted only once. The ten largest clones add up to approximately 0.25% of the sample.

The CDR1 and CDR2 encoded by the germline V gene are SQVTM and ANQGSEA. V trim: 4 bases; J trim: 5 bases; unmatched bases: 9. From cysteine to phenylalanine, the CDR3 is 15 amino acids long. Of all the DNA, just the CDR3 is kept, 45 bases in frame from base 1. This clonotype showed up just once. No cognate antigen has been identified for it. Base qualities are not at hand, and no much larger clone is one base apart. One read alone is a weak basis. The V and J genes are TRBV29-1 and TRBJ2-5; 11 middle bases align to TRBD2. The clonotype originates from a human donor in good health. Sequenced: CD8+ T cells from PBMCs. The CDR3 loop reads CSVVLAGESVETQYF. The DNA reads as follows: TGCAGCGTTGTACTAGCGGGAGAATCAGTGGAGACCCAGTACTTC.